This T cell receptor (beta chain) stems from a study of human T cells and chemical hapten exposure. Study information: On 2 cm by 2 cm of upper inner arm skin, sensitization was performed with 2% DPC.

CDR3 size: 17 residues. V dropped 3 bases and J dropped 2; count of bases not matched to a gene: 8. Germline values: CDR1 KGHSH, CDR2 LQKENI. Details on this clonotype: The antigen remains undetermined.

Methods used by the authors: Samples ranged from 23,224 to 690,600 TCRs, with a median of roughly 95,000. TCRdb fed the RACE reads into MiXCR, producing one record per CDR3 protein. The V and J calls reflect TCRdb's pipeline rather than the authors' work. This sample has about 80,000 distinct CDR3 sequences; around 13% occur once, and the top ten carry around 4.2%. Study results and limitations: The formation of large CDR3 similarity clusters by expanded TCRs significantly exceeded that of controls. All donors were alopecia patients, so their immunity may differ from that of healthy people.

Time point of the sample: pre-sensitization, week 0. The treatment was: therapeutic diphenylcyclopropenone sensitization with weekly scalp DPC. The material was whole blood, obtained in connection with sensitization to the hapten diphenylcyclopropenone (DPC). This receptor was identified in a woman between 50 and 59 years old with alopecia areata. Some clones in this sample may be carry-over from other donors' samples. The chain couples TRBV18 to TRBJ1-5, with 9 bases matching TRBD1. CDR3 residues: CASSPEDRGRGNQPQHF. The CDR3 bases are TGTGCCAGCTCACCCGAGGACAGGGGAAGGGGCAATCAGCCCCAGCATTTT.